Sequencing of this T cell receptor (beta chain) was carried out in a study of shared clonotypes between healthy human individuals. Study-level results: Clonotypes not shared had lower generation probabilities than those common to all four donors. Across a few donors, naive CD4 shared 5% to 6.5%, naive CD8 more than 3%, memory CD4 less than 2.5%, memory CD8 0.4%.

J lost 8 bases, V lost 3 bases, and 4 bases had no gene match. The CDR3 runs to 14 residues. CDR1 and CDR2 (germline): WSHSY, SAAADI. Turning to this clone: No antigen is known for it.

Naive CD45RA+ and memory CD45RA-negative subsets were split from CD4+ cells. TCRdb keeps only in-frame clones here, not all; method: immunoSEQ multiplex PCR. The top ten clones hold 0.45% of a sample with about 1.5 million clones, approximately 98% of them seen once. The TCR comes from a man younger than 40 in good health. The rearrangement links TRBV10-2 to TRBJ1-2; 12 nucleotides agree with TRBD1. The sequenced sample was naive CD4+ T cells sorted from blood. Subset given: CD45RA+ positively selected. The CDR3 DNA reads TGCGCCAGCAGTGAATCCGGGACAGGGGGCGGCTACACCTTC. As protein: CASSESGTGGGYTF.